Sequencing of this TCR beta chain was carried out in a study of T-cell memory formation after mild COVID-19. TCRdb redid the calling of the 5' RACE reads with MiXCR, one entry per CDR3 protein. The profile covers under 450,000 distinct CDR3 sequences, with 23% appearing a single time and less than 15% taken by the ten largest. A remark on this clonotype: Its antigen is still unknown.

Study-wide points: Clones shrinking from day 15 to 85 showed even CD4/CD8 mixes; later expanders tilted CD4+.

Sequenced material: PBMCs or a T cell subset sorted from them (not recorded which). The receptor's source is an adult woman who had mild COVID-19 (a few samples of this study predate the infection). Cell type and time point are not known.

The CDR3 loop is CASSWTGTTRRAFF. CDR3 coding DNA: TGTGCCAGCAGTTGGACAGGGACAACCCGACGAGCTTTCTTT. The rearrangement links TRBV12-3 or TRBV12-4 to TRBJ1-1; 8 bases agree with TRBD1. V shed 4 bases, J shed 10 bases, and the junction held 11 bases outside the gene matches. This CDR3 spans 14 amino acids.